This T cell receptor (beta chain) emerged from a study of vaccination and CD4 T cells after COVID-19. Note on this clonotype: Antigen: not known.

Documented time point: late sampling 161 to 241 days after vaccination in three convalescent patients. Described treatment: approximately 11-day PBMC culture with coronavirus spike peptide pools or control peptides (ViraFEST assay). Medium was half-exchanged with fresh IL-2 medium on days 3 and 7. Trimming cost V 6 bases and J 2 bases; bases outside gene matches: 17. Per germline, CDR1 DFQATT and CDR2 SNEGSKA (reference sequence). This CDR3 spans 18 amino acids. Sequence data for DNA of cultured CD4+ T cells were generated by the Oncomine TCR Beta short-read assay. In TCRdb, the PCR reads were re-called with MiXCR into one record per CDR3 protein. The sample holds about 21,000 distinct CDR3 sequences, 46% seen once. Whole-study findings and limits: Convalescent patients showed a median around 90% of reactive clones that were seen only post-vaccination. Researchers looked at relatively few convalescent patients and had no early post-infection timepoints. Median reactive clonotypes, those recognizing SARS-CoV-2, rose from roughly 19 to 38, not significantly.

This receptor was taken from a human donor who had recovered from COVID-19. The rearrangement joins TRBV20-1 to TRBJ2-3; 10 nucleotides align to TRBD2. The sequences come from CD4+ T cells from blood, cultured in vitro, collected about 7 months after SARS-CoV-2 vaccination. The CDR3 nucleotides are TGCAGTGCCAACCCCTGGGGGCTAGCGGGGGAACCCACAGATACGCAGTATTTT. Translating it yields CSANPWGLAGEPTDTQYF.